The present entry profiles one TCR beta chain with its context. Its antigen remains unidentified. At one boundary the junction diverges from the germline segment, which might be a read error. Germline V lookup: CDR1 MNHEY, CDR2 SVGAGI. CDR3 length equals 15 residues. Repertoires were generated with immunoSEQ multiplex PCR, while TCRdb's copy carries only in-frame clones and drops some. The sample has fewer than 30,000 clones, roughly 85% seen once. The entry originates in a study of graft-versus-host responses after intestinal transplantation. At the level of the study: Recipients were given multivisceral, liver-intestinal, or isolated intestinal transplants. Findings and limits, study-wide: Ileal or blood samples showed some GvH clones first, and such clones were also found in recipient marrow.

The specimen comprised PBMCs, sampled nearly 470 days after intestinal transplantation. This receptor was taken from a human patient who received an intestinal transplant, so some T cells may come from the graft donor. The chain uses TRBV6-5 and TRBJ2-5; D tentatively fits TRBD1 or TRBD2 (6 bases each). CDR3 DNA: TGTGCCAGCAGTTACTCGGGGCCGGGGGCCGAGACCCGGTACTTC. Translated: CASSYSGPGAETRYF.